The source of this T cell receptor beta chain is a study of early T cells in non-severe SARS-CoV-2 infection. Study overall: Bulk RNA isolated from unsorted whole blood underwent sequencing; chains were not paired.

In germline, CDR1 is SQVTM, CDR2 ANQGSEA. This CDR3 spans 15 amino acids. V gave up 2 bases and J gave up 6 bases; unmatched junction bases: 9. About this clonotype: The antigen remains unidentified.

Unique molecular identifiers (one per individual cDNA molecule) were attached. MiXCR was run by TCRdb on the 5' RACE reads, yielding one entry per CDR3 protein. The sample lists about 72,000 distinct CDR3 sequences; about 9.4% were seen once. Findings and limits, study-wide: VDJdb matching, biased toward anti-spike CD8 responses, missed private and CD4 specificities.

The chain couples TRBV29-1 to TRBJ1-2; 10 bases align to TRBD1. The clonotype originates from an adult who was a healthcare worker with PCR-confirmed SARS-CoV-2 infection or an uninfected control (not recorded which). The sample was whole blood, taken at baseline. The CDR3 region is CSVEKAFGTGDGYTF. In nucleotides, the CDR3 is TGCAGCGTTGAAAAGGCCTTCGGGACAGGGGATGGCTACACCTTC.